The clone carrying this T cell receptor (beta chain) was recorded many times. Antigen: not known. This sample stems from a study of early T cells in non-severe SARS-CoV-2 infection. Study summary: Chains were unpaired, as sequencing was done on bulk RNA from unsorted whole blood.

Unique molecular identifier tags were affixed to discrete cDNA molecules. TCRdb ran MiXCR on the 5' RACE reads and lists one entry per CDR3 protein. The sample carries 65,000 to 75,000 distinct CDR3 sequences, roughly an eighth recorded once. The germline V gene has CDR1 SGHNT and CDR2 YENEEA. The CDR3 sequence is 14 residues long. Trimming removed 5 bases from V and 11 bases from J; junction bases left unmatched: 14. Study-wide results and caveats: Private and CD4 specificities were missed by VDJdb matching, skewed to anti-spike CD8.

The chain employs TRBV11-3 and TRBJ2-7; TRBD2 matches 8 bases. The sequenced sample was whole blood. The TCR sequence derives from an adult who was a healthcare worker with PCR-confirmed SARS-CoV-2 infection or an uninfected control (not recorded which). The CDR3 sequence is CASSAAGVLGQEYF. The CDR3, as DNA: TGTGCCAGCAGCGCAGCGGGAGTGCTAGGGCAGGAGTACTTC.